Following are 21 T cell receptor beta chains from one sample sequenced in a study of blood T cells in healthy people across ages. A J-beta primer mix and a sample-barcoded 5' primer were used in a second PCR of about 7 to 12 cycles. TCRdb reanalysed the 5' RACE reads using MiXCR and keeps one entry per CDR3 protein. The sample holds 850,000 to 1,100,000 distinct CDR3 sequences, around two fifths seen once. Sequencing input: blood. These receptors all come from a man between 18 and 29 years old in good health.

The chain uses TRBV6-6 and TRBJ1-4, with D possibly TRBD1 on 5 matching bases. The CDR3 has 14 amino acids. In germline, CDR1 is MNHNY, CDR2 SVGAGI (reference sequence). Trimming pared 2 bases from V and 3 bases from J, leaving 7 bases between. This chain's CDR3 is CASSYRGANEKLFF. The DNA for the CDR3 is TGTGCCAGCAGTTACAGAGGGGCTAATGAAAAACTGTTTTTT.

This clonotype showed up many times. The CDR3 here is CAISESGQGTYGYTF. The CDR3 DNA reads as TGTGCCATCAGTGAGTCTGGACAGGGCACCTATGGCTACACCTTC. The chain employs TRBV10-3 and TRBJ1-2; TRBD1 aligns across 8 bases. The V segment lost 0 bases and the J segment 4 bases; nucleotides outside the gene matches: 4. The CDR3 contains 15 residues. The V gene's germline CDR1 is ENHRY and CDR2 SYGVKD.

To note about this clonotype: Just one base apart from a much larger clone, this may be a read error. The genes are TRBV27 and TRBJ2-1; 7 positions match TRBD1. The J call is in doubt because the DNA end fits TRBJ2-7 better. The CDR3 runs to 16 residues. Germline V CDR1 and CDR2: MNHEY, SMNVEV (reference sequence). As DNA, the CDR3 is TGTGCCAGCAGCCCCCTACGGGACAGATCCTACAATGAGCAGTACTTC. Translated, it gives CASSPLRDRSYNEQYF.

This clonotype was counted only a few times. The chain couples TRBV20-1 to TRBJ2-5; tentative D call: TRBD1 (6 bases). The CDR3 has 16 residues. V shed 3 bases and J shed 1 base, with 18 bases lying between them. Germline loops: CDR1 DFQATT, CDR2 SNEGSKA (reference sequence). The CDR3 reads CSASFQGTNFQETQYF. In DNA, the CDR3 is TGCAGTGCTAGTTTCCAGGGGACGAATTTCCAAGAGACCCAGTACTTC.

This clonotype was observed a few times. The chain is built from TRBV20-1 and TRBJ2-1; 9 nucleotides match TRBD2. Trimming took 2 bases from V and 3 from J; bases not matched to a gene: 11. Germline V CDR1 and CDR2: DFQATT, SNEGSKA (reference sequence). This CDR3 has 17 amino acids. CDR3 in amino acids: CSARTFRLAAIYNEQFF. The DNA of the CDR3 is TGCAGTGCTAGAACATTTCGACTAGCGGCTATCTACAATGAGCAGTTCTTC.

The J gene is TRBJ1-1, the V gene TRBV28, with TRBD1 identical over 8 bases. The V and J ends lost 4 bases and 5 bases, in that order; junction bases with no gene match: 9. CDR1 and CDR2 from the germline V gene are MDHEN and SYDVKM. The CDR3 loop spans 15 amino acids. CDR3 nucleotide sequence: TGTGCCAGCAGTTCTATTGTACAGGGGGGGACTGAAGCTTTCTTT. As protein: CASSSIVQGGTEAFF. The whole variable domain, remainder taken from reference TRBV28 and TRBJ1-1, is DVKVTQSSRYLVKRTGEKVFLECVQDMDHENMFWYRQDPGLGLRLIYFSYDVKMKEKGDIPEGYSVSREKKERFSLILESASTNQTSMYLCASSSIVQGGTEAFFGQGTRLTVV.

The chain uses TRBV4-2 and TRBJ2-3; D is possibly TRBD2 (6 bases). The CDR3 is made up of 17 amino acids. The V end was cut by 0 bases, the J end by 0 bases, with 13 bases between. Germline-derived CDR1 and CDR2 are LGHNA and YNFKEQ. The CDR3 here is CASSQDSYGGSTDTQYF. Here the CDR3 DNA reads TGTGCCAGCAGCCAAGACAGTTACGGGGGAAGCACAGATACGCAGTATTTT.

This clonotype was found a few times. The J gene is TRBJ2-3, the V gene TRBV25-1; no reliable D call. The CDR3 extends over 10 amino acids. Germline V gives CDR1 MGHDK, CDR2 SYGVNS. V lost 8 bases and J lost 5, with 5 bases in between. The DNA for the CDR3 is TGTGCCAGCGGAGAAGATACGCAGTATTTT. It yields the protein CASGEDTQYF.

The V and J genes are TRBV11-2 and TRBJ1-4; no reliable D call. Trimming pared 1 base from V and 0 bases from J, leaving 15 bases between. CDR1 SGHAT and CDR2 FQNNGV come from the germline V gene. CDR3 length equals 18 residues. The DNA for the CDR3 is TGTGCCAGCAGCTTAGCGGGCGCGACTAAGGCAACTAATGAAAAACTGTTTTTT. As protein: CASSLAGATKATNEKLFF. The full variable domain, rest sourced from reference TRBV11-2 and TRBJ1-4, is EAGVAQSPRYKIIEKRQSVAFWCNPISGHATLYWYQQILGQGPKLLIQFQNNGVVDDSQLPKDRFSAERLKGVDSTLKIQPAKLEDSAVYLCASSLAGATKATNEKLFFGSGTQLSVL.

This clonotype appeared a few times. This chain connects TRBV7-8 to TRBJ2-3, with TRBD2 identical over 11 bases. The CDR3 length is 16 residues. Trimming at V came to 4 bases and at J to 4 bases, leaving 7 bases not matched to a gene. Per the germline V gene, CDR1 is SGHVS and CDR2 is FQNEAQ. CDR3 region: CASSYTSGGPPDTQYF. The CDR3 bases are TGTGCCAGCAGCTACACTAGCGGGGGACCTCCAGATACGCAGTATTTT.

This chain uses TRBV6-6 with TRBJ1-4, with 7 bases aligning to TRBD1. V was pared by 6 bases and J by 6 bases, with 10 bases of the junction left unmatched. CDR3 length: 15 amino acids. In germline, CDR1 is MNHNY, CDR2 SVGAGI (reference sequence). The CDR3 reads CASSRRQGDDEKLFF. The CDR3 DNA sequence: TGTGCCAGCAGCCGACGACAGGGTGATGATGAAAAACTGTTTTTT.

As DNA, the CDR3 is TGCGCCAGCAGCCAAGAACTCCTAGCCAAAAACATTCAGTACTTC. Translating it yields CASSQELLAKNIQYF. The rearrangement joins TRBV4-3 to TRBJ2-4, with D hard to call. V was cut by 0 bases and J by 0 bases, with 6 bases left in between. Germline V gene sequence: CDR1 LGHNA, CDR2 YSLEER. The CDR3 is 15 amino acids.

A note on this clonotype: A much bigger clone sits one base away, suggesting this may be a read error. CDR3 protein: CASSSSQGDGEKLYF. The CDR3 DNA reads TGTGCCAGCAGCTCGTCACAGGGGGACGGAGAAAAACTGTATTTT. V and J are TRBV7-6 and TRBJ2-3; 8 bases line up with TRBD1. J gave up 14 bases and V 4 bases, and 17 bases lay outside the gene matches. CDR1 and CDR2 (germline): SGHVS, FNYEAQ. This CDR3 comprises 15 residues.

J is TRBJ2-1 and V is TRBV5-1; possible D gene TRBD2, 5 bases. The end of the DNA is better explained by TRBJ2-7, so the J call may be wrong. This CDR3 region has 12 residues. Germline V lookup: CDR1 SGHRS, CDR2 YFSETQ. The CDR3 sequence: CASSAGLNEQYF. The CDR3, as DNA: TGCGCCAGCAGCGCCGGACTGAATGAGCAGTACTTC.

This clonotype has just a few counts. This chain uses TRBV20-1 with TRBJ2-7; D might be TRBD2 (7 bases). CDR1 and CDR2 (germline): DFQATT, SNEGSKA (reference sequence). CDR3 length: 15 residues. V shed 3 bases and J shed 0 bases, with 15 bases lying between them. The CDR3 protein is CSARGGLSSSYEQYF. The CDR3 DNA reads as TGCAGTGCTAGGGGGGGGCTGTCGAGCTCCTACGAGCAGTACTTC.

This clonotype has a handful of counts. This chain joins TRBV7-2 and TRBJ1-2; D is unresolved. The CDR3 covers 13 residues. V was cut by 3 bases and J by 8 bases, with 13 bases left in between. CDR1 is SGHTA, CDR2 FQGNSA, per germline. CDR3 nucleotides: TGTGCCAGCAGCTTCGACAAACCGGGGGGCTACACCTTC. It encodes CASSFDKPGGYTF. Supplemented by reference TRBV7-2 and TRBJ1-2, the full variable domain reads GAGVSQSPSNKVTEKGKDVELRCDPISGHTALYWYRQSLGQGLEFLIYFQGNSAPDKSGLPSDRFSAERTGGSVSTLTIQRTQQEDSAVYLCASSFDKPGGYTFGSGTRLTVV.

The CDR3 DNA is TGTGCCAGCAGCTTAACAGGGTGGGGAGATGAGCAGTTCTTC. It yields the protein CASSLTGWGDEQFF. The V and J genes are TRBV7-2 and TRBJ2-1, with D maybe TRBD1 (6 bases). V gave up 2 bases and J gave up 8 bases, with 13 bases separating them. The CDR3 runs 14 residues. CDR1 SGHTA and CDR2 FQGNSA come from the germline V gene. Combining the CDR3 with reference TRBV7-2 and TRBJ2-1 gives the whole variable domain GAGVSQSPSNKVTEKGKDVELRCDPISGHTALYWYRQSLGQGLEFLIYFQGNSAPDKSGLPSDRFSAERTGGSVSTLTIQRTQQEDSAVYLCASSLTGWGDEQFFGPGTRLTVL.

The chain couples TRBV7-2 to TRBJ1-4; D unresolved. The CDR3 covers 15 residues. The V and J ends lost 6 bases and 3 bases respectively, with 14 bases between them. The germline CDR1 and CDR2 sequences are SGHTA and FQGNSA. In DNA form, the CDR3 reads TGTGCCAGCAGGTCCACCGGGATTCCTAATGAAAAACTGTTTTTT. Translated, it gives CASRSTGIPNEKLFF.

In this sample, this clonotype turned up a few times. The V and J genes are TRBV12-3 or TRBV12-4 and TRBJ1-2; possible D gene TRBD1, 6 bases. The CDR3 runs 13 residues. V was pared by 6 bases and J by 8 bases, with 16 bases between. The CDR3 spells CASSAGVSSGYTF. DNA for the CDR3: TGTGCCAGCAGCGCAGGGGTATCTTCGGGCTACACCTTC.

This clonotype was counted only a few times. The gene calls are TRBV7-2 and TRBJ2-1; D might be TRBD2 (6 bases). The CDR3 runs 13 residues. Trimming took off 5 bases at V and 9 bases at J, with 14 bases between the two ends. CDR1 SGHTA and CDR2 FQGNSA come from the germline V gene. This CDR3 reads CASSKPSAGEQFF. The CDR3 DNA sequence: TGTGCCAGCAGCAAGCCTAGCGCTGGTGAGCAGTTCTTC.

V usage is TRBV20-1 and J usage is TRBJ1-5; D might be TRBD1 (5 bases). V lost 5 bases to trimming and J lost 0 bases, with 14 bases between them. This CDR3 contains 15 residues. Germline V gene lookup returns CDR1 DFQATT and CDR2 SNEGSKA (reference sequence). The CDR3 DNA follows: TGCAGTGCTCTAGGCGGGGGTTATAGCAATCAGCCCCAGCATTTT. Translated, it gives CSALGGGYSNQPQHF.